This section outlines one T cell receptor (beta chain) sequence together with its context. The data belong to a study of blood T cell repertoires in COVID-19. Study-wide context: Sites in the United States, Italy and Spain provided acute and convalescent COVID-19 samples.

Assay used: immunoSEQ multiplex PCR; TCRdb lists only in-frame clones, some missing. The sample has 310,000 or so clones, around 87% seen once. CDR1 is LNHDA and CDR2 is SQIVND in the germline V gene (reference sequence). Unmatched junction bases numbered 2, after V lost 2 bases and J lost 7 bases. CDR3 length equals 14 residues. The sequence was collected from a man aged 45 to 65 with active or convalescent COVID-19. The sequenced material came from peripheral blood. V usage is TRBV19 and J usage is TRBJ1-6; TRBD1 aligns across 7 bases. CDR3 sequence: CASSITGANSPLHF. In nucleotides, the CDR3 is TGTGCCAGTAGTATAACAGGGGCCAATTCACCCCTCCACTTT.